This TCR beta chain appears in the sequencing data of a study of OX40 agonist ivuxolimab in advanced cancers. The germline gives CDR1 SGDLS, CDR2 YYNGEE. This CDR3 has 16 amino acids. Trimming cost V 4 bases and J 0 bases, with 15 bases left between them. Comment on this clone: Its antigen is unidentified.

The assay was immunoSEQ multiplex PCR, and TCRdb's table has in-frame clones only and misses some. The sample carries 50,000 to 65,000 clones, about 92% recorded once. Study-wide results and caveats: Dose levels from 0.1 to 3.0 mg/kg saw CD4+ and CD8+ blood T cells expand clonally by week 6.

This receptor was taken from an adult with an advanced solid tumor such as melanoma, head and neck, liver or kidney cancer. Sample: CD4+ or CD8+ T cells sorted from blood, taken in a trial of the OX40 agonist ivuxolimab. This sequence joins TRBV9 and TRBJ2-3, with TRBD1 as a possible D gene (5 bases). The CDR3 loop is CASSQNPTESTDTQYF. The CDR3 nucleotides are TGTGCCAGCAGCCAAAACCCGACAGAGAGCACAGATACGCAGTATTTT.